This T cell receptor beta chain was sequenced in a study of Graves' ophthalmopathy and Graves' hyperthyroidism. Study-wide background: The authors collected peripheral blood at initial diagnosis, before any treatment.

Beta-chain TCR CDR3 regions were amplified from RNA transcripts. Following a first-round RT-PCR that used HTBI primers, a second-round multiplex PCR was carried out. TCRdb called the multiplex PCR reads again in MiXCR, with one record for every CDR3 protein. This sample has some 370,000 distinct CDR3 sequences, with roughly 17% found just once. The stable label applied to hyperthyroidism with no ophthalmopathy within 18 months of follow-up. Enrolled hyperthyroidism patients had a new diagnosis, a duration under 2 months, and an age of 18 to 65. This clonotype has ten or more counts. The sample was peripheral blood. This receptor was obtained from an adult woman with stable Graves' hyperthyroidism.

CDR3 DNA: TGTGCCAGCAGTGGCCGACAGGGTGGCGGCTACACCTTC. This gives the protein CASSGRQGGGYTF. The rearrangement links TRBV27 to TRBJ1-2; TRBD1 aligns across 7 bases. This CDR3 region has 13 residues. Germline V gene data show CDR1 as MNHEY and CDR2 as SMNVEV (reference sequence). The V and J ends lost 5 bases and 8 bases, in that order; junction bases with no gene match: 8.